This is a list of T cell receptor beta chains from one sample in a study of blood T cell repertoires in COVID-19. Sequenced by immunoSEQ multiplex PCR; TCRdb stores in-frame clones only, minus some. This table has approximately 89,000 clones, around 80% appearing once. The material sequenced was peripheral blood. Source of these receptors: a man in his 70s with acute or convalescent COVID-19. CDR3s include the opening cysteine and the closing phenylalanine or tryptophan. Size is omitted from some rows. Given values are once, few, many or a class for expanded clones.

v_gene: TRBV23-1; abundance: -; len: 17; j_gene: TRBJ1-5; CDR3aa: CASSQKSNRQIPGAQHF
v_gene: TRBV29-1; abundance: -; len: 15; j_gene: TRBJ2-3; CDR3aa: CSVGLGLAGTDTQYF
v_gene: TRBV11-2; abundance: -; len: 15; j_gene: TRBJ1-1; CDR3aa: CASSIYRGMNTEAFF
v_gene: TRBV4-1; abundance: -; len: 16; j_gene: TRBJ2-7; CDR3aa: CASSLGRGDPDYEQYF
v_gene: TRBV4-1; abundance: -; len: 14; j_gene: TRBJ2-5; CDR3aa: CASSQDLAEETQYF
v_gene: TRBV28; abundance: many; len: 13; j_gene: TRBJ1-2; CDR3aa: CASRLDSPVGYTF
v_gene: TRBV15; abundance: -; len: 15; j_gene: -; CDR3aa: CATSRDRGAYNEQFF
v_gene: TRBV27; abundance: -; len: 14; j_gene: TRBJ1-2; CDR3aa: CASKGNTGVRGYTF
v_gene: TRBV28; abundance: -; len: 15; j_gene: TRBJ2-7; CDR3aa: CASSLPEAVSYEQYF
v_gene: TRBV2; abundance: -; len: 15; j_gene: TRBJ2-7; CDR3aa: CASREDRGPSYEQYF
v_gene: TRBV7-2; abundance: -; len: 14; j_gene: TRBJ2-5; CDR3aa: CASSSDRSQETQYF
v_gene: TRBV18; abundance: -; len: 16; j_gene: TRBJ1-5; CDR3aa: CASSPGSQGAGQPQHF
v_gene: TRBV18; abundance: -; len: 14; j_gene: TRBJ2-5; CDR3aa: CASSPDSLPETQYF
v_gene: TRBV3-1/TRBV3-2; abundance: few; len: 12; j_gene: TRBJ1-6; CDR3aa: CASSHGGAPLHF
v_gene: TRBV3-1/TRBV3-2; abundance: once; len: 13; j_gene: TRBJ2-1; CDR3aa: CASSQGGGDEQFF
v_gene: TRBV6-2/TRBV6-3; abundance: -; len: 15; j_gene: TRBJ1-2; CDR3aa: CASSPTRPGNYGYTF
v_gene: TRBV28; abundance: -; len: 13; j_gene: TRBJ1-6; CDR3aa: CASSLSLGATLHF
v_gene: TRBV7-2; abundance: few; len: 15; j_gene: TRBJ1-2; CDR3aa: CASSQVEGGPYGYTF
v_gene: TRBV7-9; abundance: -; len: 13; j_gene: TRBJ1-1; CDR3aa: CASSYQEDTEAFF
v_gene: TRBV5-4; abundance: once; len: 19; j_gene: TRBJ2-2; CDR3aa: CASSLGPGLAGRNTGELFF
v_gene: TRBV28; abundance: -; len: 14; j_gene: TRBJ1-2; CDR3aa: CASSLGQTNYGYTF
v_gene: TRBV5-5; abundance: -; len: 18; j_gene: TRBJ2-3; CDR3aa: CASSLRAGGLSSTDTQYF
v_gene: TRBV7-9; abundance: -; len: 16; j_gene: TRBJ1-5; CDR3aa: CASSPSDRGPNQPQHF
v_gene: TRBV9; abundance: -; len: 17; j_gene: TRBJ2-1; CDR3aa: CASSLTSGRVAYNEQFF
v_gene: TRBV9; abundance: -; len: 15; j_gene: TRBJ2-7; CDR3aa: CASSVAPQGFYEQYF
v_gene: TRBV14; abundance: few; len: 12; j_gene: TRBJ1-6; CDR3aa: CASSLDRAPLHF
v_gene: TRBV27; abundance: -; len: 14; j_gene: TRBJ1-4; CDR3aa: CASSFLRDNEKLFF
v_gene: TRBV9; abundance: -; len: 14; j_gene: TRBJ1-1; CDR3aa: CASSAGTGVTEAFF
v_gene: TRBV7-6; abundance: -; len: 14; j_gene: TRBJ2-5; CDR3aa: CASSLDQGFQTQYF
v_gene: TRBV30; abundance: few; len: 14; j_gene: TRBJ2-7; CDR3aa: CAWRGGSLTYEQYF
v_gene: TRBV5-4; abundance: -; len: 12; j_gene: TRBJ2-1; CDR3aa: CASSLKGNEQFF
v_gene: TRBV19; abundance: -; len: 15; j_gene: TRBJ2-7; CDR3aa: CASSVRDRGPYEQYF
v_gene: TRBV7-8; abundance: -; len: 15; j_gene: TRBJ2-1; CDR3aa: CASSDKPSQYNEQFF
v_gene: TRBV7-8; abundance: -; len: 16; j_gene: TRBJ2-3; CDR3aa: CASTPLGLAETDTQYF
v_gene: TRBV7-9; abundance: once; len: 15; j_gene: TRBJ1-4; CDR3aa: CASSEAGLGGKKLFF
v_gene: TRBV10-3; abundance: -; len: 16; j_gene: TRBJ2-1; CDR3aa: CAIRPATGLAYNEQFF